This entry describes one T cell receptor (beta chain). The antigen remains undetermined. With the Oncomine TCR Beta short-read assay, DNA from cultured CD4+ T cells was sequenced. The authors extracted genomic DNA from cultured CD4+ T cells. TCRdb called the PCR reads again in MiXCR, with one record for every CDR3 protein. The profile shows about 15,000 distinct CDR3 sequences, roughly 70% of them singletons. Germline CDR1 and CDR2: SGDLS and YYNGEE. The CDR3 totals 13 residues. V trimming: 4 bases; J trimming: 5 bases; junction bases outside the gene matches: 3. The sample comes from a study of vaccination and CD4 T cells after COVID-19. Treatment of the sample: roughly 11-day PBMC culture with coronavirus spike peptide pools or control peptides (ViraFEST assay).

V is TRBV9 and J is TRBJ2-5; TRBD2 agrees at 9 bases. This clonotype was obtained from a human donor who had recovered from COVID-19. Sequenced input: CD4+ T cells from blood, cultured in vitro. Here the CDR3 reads CASSYSGSETQYF. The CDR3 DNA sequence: TGTGCCAGCAGCTATAGCGGGAGCGAGACCCAGTACTTC.